The 15 T cell receptor beta chains reported below all come from one sample, sequenced in a study of blood T cell repertoires in COVID-19. Measured with immunoSEQ multiplex PCR; TCRdb has only the in-frame clones, and not every one. The data show roughly 300,000 clones, roughly 80% seen once. What was sequenced was peripheral blood. The receptors shown here come from a human donor with COVID-19, enrolled during active disease. The donor label of this sample is uncertain.

J is TRBJ1-3 and V is TRBV5-1; D might be TRBD1 (6 bases). Germline lookup yields CDR1 SGHRS and CDR2 YFSETQ. This CDR3 has 13 residues. The V end lost 3 bases, the J end lost 3 bases, and 7 bases lay between the germline ends. CDR3 loop: CASSWDIGNTIYF. As DNA, the CDR3 is TGCGCCAGCAGCTGGGACATTGGAAACACCATATATTTT. Complete variable domain (other parts from reference TRBV5-1 and TRBJ1-3): KAGVTQTPRYLIKTRGQQVTLSCSPISGHRSVSWYQQTPGQGLQFLFEYFSETQRNKGNFPGRFSGRQFSNSRSEMNVSTLELGDSALYLCASSWDIGNTIYFGEGSWLTVV.

CDR3 sequence: CAWSLTGRGNQPQHF. The CDR3 nucleotides read TGTGCCTGGAGCCTAACAGGGAGAGGCAATCAGCCCCAGCATTTT. The gene calls are TRBV30 and TRBJ1-5; a weak D match, TRBD1 (6 bases). The CDR3 is made up of 15 amino acids. Trimming shortened V by 3 bases and J by 2 bases, and 14 bases separated the two germline ends. CDR1 is GTSNPN, CDR2 SVGIG, per germline (reference sequence). Based on the CDR3 plus reference TRBV30 and TRBJ1-5, the full variable domain is SQTIHQWPATLVQPVGSPLSLECTVEGTSNPNLYWYRQAAGRGLQLLFYSVGIGQISSEVPQNLSASRPQDRQFILSSKKLLLSDSGFYLCAWSLTGRGNQPQHFGDGTRLSIL.

The rearrangement links TRBV6-5 to TRBJ1-4; maybe TRBD1 (5 bases). Germline CDR1 reads MNHEY; CDR2 reads SVGAGI. Trimming stripped 0 bases from V and 8 bases from J, with 13 bases between. CDR3 length: 15 amino acids. The chain's CDR3 is CASSYSRRGGEKLFF. The CDR3 DNA reads TGTGCCAGCAGTTACTCGCGGAGGGGCGGCGAAAAACTGTTTTTT.

The chain links TRBV2 to TRBJ1-3; D is ambiguous. Trimming took 7 bases from V and 6 from J, leaving 19 bases between them. The CDR3 runs to 15 residues. In germline, CDR1 is SNHLY, CDR2 FYNNEI. This chain's CDR3 is CASTFGGGRENTIYF. In DNA, the CDR3 is TGTGCCAGCACCTTTGGAGGCGGACGGGAAAACACCATATATTTT.

V and J are TRBV9 and TRBJ2-5; the D gene is possibly TRBD2 (6 bases). CDR3 length: 14 amino acids. CDR1 SGDLS and CDR2 YYNGEE come from the germline V gene. V lost 3 bases, J lost 4 bases, and 13 bases lay in between. For the CDR3, the DNA is TGTGCCAGCAGCGAACTAGCTTCGGGAGAGACCCAGTACTTC. Protein sequence: CASSELASGETQYF.

CDR3: CASSQDRASASYEQYF. CDR3 nucleotide sequence: TGCGCCAGCAGCCAAGATAGGGCTAGCGCCTCCTACGAGCAGTACTTC. The rearrangement links TRBV4-3 to TRBJ2-7; the D gene is possibly TRBD2 (6 bases). V was trimmed by 0 bases and J by 0 bases, leaving 12 bases between them. Per the germline V gene, CDR1 is LGHNA and CDR2 is YSLEER. There are 16 residues in the CDR3.

This sequence joins TRBV29-1 and TRBJ1-4, with D perhaps matching TRBD1 (6 bases). CDR1 SQVTM and CDR2 ANQGSEA come from the germline V gene. The CDR3 is made up of 12 amino acids. Trimming cost V 4 bases and J 7 bases, with 10 bases left between them. The CDR3 DNA reads as TGCAGCGTTGGACAGGAGTCTGAAAAACTGTTTTTT. It specifies CSVGQESEKLFF.

The J gene is TRBJ1-5, the V gene TRBV6-2 or TRBV6-3; tentative D call: TRBD1 (5 bases). The V end lost 2 bases, the J end lost 5 bases, and 7 bases lay between the germline ends. CDR3 length equals 13 residues. From germline, CDR1 is MNHEY and CDR2 SVGEGT. The CDR3, as DNA: TGTGCCAGCAGTTACGGGGCCCATCAGCCCCAGCATTTT. It yields the protein CASSYGAHQPQHF.

This chain joins TRBV19 and TRBJ2-5; 12 bases match TRBD2. CDR3 length: 16 residues. CDR1 is LNHDA, CDR2 SQIVND, per germline (reference sequence). The V segment lost 6 bases and the J segment 4 bases; nucleotides outside the gene matches: 9. The CDR3 DNA reads as TGTGCCAGTAGCAAACGACTAGCGGGAGTTGCAGAGACCCAGTACTTC. The encoded protein is CASSKRLAGVAETQYF.

The J gene is TRBJ1-2, the V gene TRBV9, with 7 bases identical to TRBD1. Looked up from germline, CDR1 is SGDLS and CDR2 is YYNGEE. The CDR3 length is 14 residues. Losses at the gene ends were 3 bases for V and 14 bases for J; bases not matched to a gene: 16. CDR3: CASSAQTRGPLGTF. CDR3 bases: TGTGCCAGCAGCGCCCAAACAAGGGGGCCCCTCGGGACCTTC.

This clone was seen a single time. The CDR3 DNA reads as TGTGCCAGTAGTATAGAGACCGGGTCCGGAAACACCATATATTTT. It specifies CASSIETGSGNTIYF. This sequence joins TRBV19 and TRBJ1-3; unclear D gene. The CDR3 is 15 residues long. Germline V lookup: CDR1 LNHDA, CDR2 SQIVND (reference sequence). V lost 0 bases to trimming and J lost 4 bases, with 10 bases between them.

The chain employs TRBV7-9 and TRBJ2-5; D perhaps matches TRBD1 (6 bases). CDR3 length: 14 amino acids. The V and J ends lost 5 bases and 1 base respectively, with 11 bases between them. Germline V gene sequence: CDR1 SEHNR, CDR2 FQNEAQ (reference sequence). The CDR3, as DNA: TGTGCCAGCAGCGTCGGGACAAGCCAAGAGACCCAGTACTTC. Protein product: CASSVGTSQETQYF.

The chain has TRBV4-1 and TRBJ1-1, with a tentative D call TRBD1 (5 bases). The CDR3 consists of 16 residues. Trimming cost V 0 bases and J 2 bases, with 13 bases left between them. Germline loops: CDR1 MGHRA, CDR2 YSYEKL. The CDR3 DNA reads TGCGCCAGCAGCCAAGAAGGGCGGGGGGGAAACACTGAAGCTTTCTTT. Its protein is CASSQEGRGGNTEAFF.

The chain links TRBV19 to TRBJ1-4; D uncertain. The CDR3 consists of 14 residues. V was cut by 3 bases and J by 8 bases, with 13 bases left in between. CDR1 is LNHDA and CDR2 is SQIVND in the germline V gene (reference sequence). The CDR3 nucleotides are TGTGCCAGTAGTATGGGGAGGGTAGGCGAAAAACTGTTTTTT. It encodes CASSMGRVGEKLFF.

The chain uses TRBV12-5 and TRBJ1-5; 7 nucleotides line up with TRBD1. Unmatched junction bases numbered 6, after V lost 1 base and J lost 3 bases. Germline lookup yields CDR1 LGHNT and CDR2 FRNRAP. The CDR3 consists of 16 residues. The CDR3 DNA is TGTGCTAGTGGTTTGGGCCCAGGGACAGACAATCAGCCCCAGCATTTT. Protein product: CASGLGPGTDNQPQHF. Full variable domain (missing parts from reference TRBV12-5 and TRBJ1-5): DARVTQTPRHKVTEMGQEVTMRCQPILGHNTVFWYRQTMMQGLELLAYFRNRAPLDDSGMPKDRFSAEMPDATLATLKIQPSEPRDSAVYFCASGLGPGTDNQPQHFGDGTRLSIL.